This entry lists 11 T cell receptor beta chains sequenced from one sample in a study of blood T cells in healthy people across ages. Sample-barcoded 5' priming and a J-beta primer mix drove a second PCR of roughly 7 to 11 cycles. One entry per CDR3 protein, called by TCRdb with MiXCR from the 5' RACE reads. The table records fewer than 800,000 distinct CDR3 sequences, roughly 50% of them present only once. The sequenced sample was blood. The receptor set was obtained from a woman in her sixties in good health.

The chain combines TRBV29-1 with TRBJ2-5; D gene unclear. The CDR3 has 14 amino acids. V was shortened by 5 bases and J by 7 bases, with 20 bases between the two germline ends. Germline CDR1 is SQVTM and CDR2 is ANQGSEA. The CDR3, as DNA: TGCAGCGTTCCCCCCCGGGCAGGCTGGGGGACCCAGTACTTC. Translated, it gives CSVPPRAGWGTQYF.

The genes are TRBV6-5 and TRBJ2-3; 10 bases map to TRBD2. This CDR3 is 16 amino acids long. From germline, CDR1 is MNHEY and CDR2 SVGAGI. Trimming removed 7 bases from V and 0 bases from J; junction bases left unmatched: 7. The DNA for the CDR3 is TGTGCCAGCACCCTCTGGACTAGCGGTAGCACAGATACGCAGTATTTT. Translated: CASTLWTSGSTDTQYF.

The chain has TRBV5-1 and TRBJ2-1; 13 nucleotides align to TRBD2. In germline, CDR1 is SGHRS, CDR2 YFSETQ. The junction had 14 bases not matched to a gene; V was cut back by 4 bases and J by 13 bases. The CDR3 runs to 16 residues. DNA of the CDR3: TGCGCCAGCAGCCTGGGACTAGCGGGAATCCAAGAGACCCAGTTCTTC. Translated: CASSLGLAGIQETQFF.

V gene TRBV7-6 combines with J gene TRBJ2-7; 8 nucleotides match TRBD1. V was pared by 5 bases and J by 4 bases, with 10 bases of the junction left unmatched. Germline values: CDR1 SGHVS, CDR2 FNYEAQ. The CDR3 is 15 residues long. CDR3 DNA sequence: TGTGCCAGCAGCGAAAACAGGGGGGATCTGTACGAGCAGTACTTC. Translating gives CASSENRGDLYEQYF.

V usage is TRBV29-1 and J usage is TRBJ2-7; 12 bases are shared with TRBD1. The germline CDR1 and CDR2 sequences are SQVTM and ANQGSEA. This CDR3 contains 14 residues. J lost 2 bases, V lost 3 bases, and 2 bases had no gene match. CDR3 nucleotide sequence: TGCAGCGTTGATGGGACAGGGGGCCCCTACGAGCAGTACTTC. Translated: CSVDGTGGPYEQYF.

This chain links TRBV7-2 with TRBJ2-7; 8 bases map to TRBD2. Germline V gives CDR1 SGHTA, CDR2 FQGNSA. The CDR3 covers 18 residues. With V trimmed by 1 base and J by 2 bases, 13 bases remained unmatched. The CDR3 coding sequence is TGTGCCAGCAGCTTAGTTGGGTTAGCGGGACCCTCACCCTACGAGCAGTACTTC. Translated: CASSLVGLAGPSPYEQYF.

The chain recombines TRBV30 with TRBJ2-1; D is ambiguous. V lost 8 bases, J lost 1 base, and 9 bases lay in between. CDR3 length: 12 amino acids. Germline V gives CDR1 GTSNPN, CDR2 SVGIG (reference sequence). The CDR3 DNA reads as TGTGCCACCCTGCTTTCCTACAATGAGCAGTTCTTC. Protein: CATLLSYNEQFF.

The chain has TRBV4-3 and TRBJ2-3; 8 bases are shared with TRBD2. The CDR3 has 20 residues. Germline values: CDR1 LGHNA, CDR2 YSLEER. Germline trimming cut 0 bases from V and 2 bases from J; bases unmatched to any gene: 16. The CDR3 loop reads CASSQESNPSREDITDTQYF. CDR3 coding DNA: TGCGCCAGCAGCCAAGAGTCTAACCCATCGCGGGAGGACATCACAGATACGCAGTATTTT.

Only a few counts were recorded for this clonotype. Being one base from a much bigger clone, this may be a read error. The gene calls are TRBV12-3 or TRBV12-4 and TRBJ2-1; maybe TRBD1 (6 bases). The end of the DNA aligns better with TRBJ2-7, so the J call may be wrong. This CDR3 has 12 residues. CDR3 sequence: CASSNRANEQYF. CDR3 nucleotides: TGTGCCAGCAGTAACAGGGCCAATGAGCAGTACTTC.

The chain is built from TRBV6-2 or TRBV6-3 and TRBJ2-2; 11 bases fit TRBD2. V lost 3 bases to trimming and J lost 5 bases; unmatched junction nucleotides: 5. The CDR3 sequence is 16 residues long. In germline, CDR1 is MNHEY, CDR2 SVGEGT. As DNA, the CDR3 is TGTGCCAGCAGTTATCCGACTAGCGGGACGACCGGGGAGCTGTTTTTT. Protein sequence: CASSYPTSGTTGELFF.

The V call is TRBV3-1, the J call TRBJ2-1; 9 bases line up with TRBD2. Trimming removed 3 bases from V and 2 bases from J; junction bases left unmatched: 2. The CDR3 runs 15 residues. Per germline, CDR1 LGHDT and CDR2 YNNKEL (reference sequence). CDR3 in amino acids: CASSHSGRAYNEQFF. The CDR3 DNA is TGTGCCAGCAGCCATAGCGGGAGAGCCTACAATGAGCAGTTCTTC.